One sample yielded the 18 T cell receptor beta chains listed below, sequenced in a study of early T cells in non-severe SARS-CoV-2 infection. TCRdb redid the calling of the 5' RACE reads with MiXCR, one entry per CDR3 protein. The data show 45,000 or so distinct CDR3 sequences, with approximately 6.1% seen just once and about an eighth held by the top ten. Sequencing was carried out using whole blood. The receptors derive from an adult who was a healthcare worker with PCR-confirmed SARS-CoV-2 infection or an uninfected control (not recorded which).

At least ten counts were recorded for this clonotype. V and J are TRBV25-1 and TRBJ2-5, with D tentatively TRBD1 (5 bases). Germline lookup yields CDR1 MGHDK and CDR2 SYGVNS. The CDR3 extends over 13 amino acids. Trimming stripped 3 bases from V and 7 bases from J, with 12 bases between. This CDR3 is CASSEQGEWTQYF. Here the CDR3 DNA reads TGTGCCAGCAGTGAGCAAGGGGAATGGACCCAGTACTTC.

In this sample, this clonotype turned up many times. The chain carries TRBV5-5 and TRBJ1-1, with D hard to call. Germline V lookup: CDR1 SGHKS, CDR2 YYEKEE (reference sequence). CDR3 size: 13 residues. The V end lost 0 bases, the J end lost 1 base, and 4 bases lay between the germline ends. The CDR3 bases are TGTGCCAGCAGCTTGGCTCGGAACACTGAAGCTTTCTTT. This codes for CASSLARNTEAFF.

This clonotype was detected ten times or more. The CDR3 DNA follows: TGTGCCAGCAGCTCGGAGTGGGGTGCAGATACGCAGTATTTT. Residues: CASSSEWGADTQYF. The genes are TRBV7-2 and TRBJ2-3; D remains unclear. The germline gives CDR1 SGHTA, CDR2 FQGNSA. Trimming pared 4 bases from V and 4 bases from J, leaving 12 bases between. This CDR3 is built from 14 residues.

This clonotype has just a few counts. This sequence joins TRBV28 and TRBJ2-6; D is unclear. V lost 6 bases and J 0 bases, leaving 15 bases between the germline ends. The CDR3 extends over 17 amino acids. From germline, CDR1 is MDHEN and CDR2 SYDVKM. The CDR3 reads CASRPGDTISGANVLTF. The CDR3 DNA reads TGTGCCAGCAGGCCCGGAGATACAATCTCTGGGGCCAACGTCCTGACTTTC.

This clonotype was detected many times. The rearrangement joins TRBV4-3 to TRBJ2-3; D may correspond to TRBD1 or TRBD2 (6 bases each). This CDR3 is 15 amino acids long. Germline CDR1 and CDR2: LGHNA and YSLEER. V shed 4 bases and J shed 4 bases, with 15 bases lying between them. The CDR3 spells CASSPGDKVSDTQYF. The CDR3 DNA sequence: TGCGCCAGCAGCCCGGGGGACAAAGTATCAGATACGCAGTATTTT.

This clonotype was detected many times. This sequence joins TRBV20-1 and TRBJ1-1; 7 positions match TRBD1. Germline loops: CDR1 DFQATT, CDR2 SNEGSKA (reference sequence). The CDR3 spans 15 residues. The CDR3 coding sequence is TGCAGCACCTATACGAGGGGGCGAGGGAACACTGAAGCTTTCTTT. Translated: CSTYTRGRGNTEAFF.

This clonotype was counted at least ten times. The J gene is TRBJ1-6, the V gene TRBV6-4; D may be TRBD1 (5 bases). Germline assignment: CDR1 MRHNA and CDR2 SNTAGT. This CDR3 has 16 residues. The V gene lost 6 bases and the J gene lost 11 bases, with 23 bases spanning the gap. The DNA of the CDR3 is TGTGCCAGCAGACTCGAGGCAGGGAACGCCGCAACACCCCTCCACTTT. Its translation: CASRLEAGNAATPLHF.

CDR3 sequence (DNA): TGTGCCAGCAGCCAAGGATTCCAGCCCCAGCATTTT. The encoded protein is CASSQGFQPQHF. V is TRBV3-1 and J is TRBJ1-5; no definite D call. There are 12 residues in the CDR3. CDR1 and CDR2 (germline): LGHDT, YNNKEL (reference sequence). V lost 1 base to trimming and J lost 7 bases, with 5 bases between them.

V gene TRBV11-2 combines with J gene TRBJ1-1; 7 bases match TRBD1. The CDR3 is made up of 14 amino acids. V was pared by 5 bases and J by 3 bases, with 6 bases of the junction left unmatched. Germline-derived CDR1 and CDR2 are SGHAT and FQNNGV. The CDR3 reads CASSRQTGDTEAFF. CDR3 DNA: TGTGCCAGCAGCCGCCAAACAGGGGACACTGAAGCTTTCTTT. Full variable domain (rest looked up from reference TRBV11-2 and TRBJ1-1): EAGVAQSPRYKIIEKRQSVAFWCNPISGHATLYWYQQILGQGPKLLIQFQNNGVVDDSQLPKDRFSAERLKGVDSTLKIQPAKLEDSAVYLCASSRQTGDTEAFFGQGTRLTVV.

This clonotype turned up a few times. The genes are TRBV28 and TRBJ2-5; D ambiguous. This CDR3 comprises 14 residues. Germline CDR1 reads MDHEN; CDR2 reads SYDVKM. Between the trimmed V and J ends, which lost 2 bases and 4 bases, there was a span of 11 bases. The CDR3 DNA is TGTGCCAGCAGTTTAATGGCGAATGTAGAGACCCAGTACTTC. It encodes CASSLMANVETQYF. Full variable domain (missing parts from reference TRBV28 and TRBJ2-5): DVKVTQSSRYLVKRTGEKVFLECVQDMDHENMFWYRQDPGLGLRLIYFSYDVKMKEKGDIPEGYSVSREKKERFSLILESASTNQTSMYLCASSLMANVETQYFGPGTRLLVL.

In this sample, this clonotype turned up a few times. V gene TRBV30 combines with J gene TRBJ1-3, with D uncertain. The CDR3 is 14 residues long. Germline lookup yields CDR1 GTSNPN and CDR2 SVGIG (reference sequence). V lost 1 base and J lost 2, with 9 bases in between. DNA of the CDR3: TGTGCCTGGAGTGGGAAAGGCACTGGAAACACCATATATTTT. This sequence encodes CAWSGKGTGNTIYF.

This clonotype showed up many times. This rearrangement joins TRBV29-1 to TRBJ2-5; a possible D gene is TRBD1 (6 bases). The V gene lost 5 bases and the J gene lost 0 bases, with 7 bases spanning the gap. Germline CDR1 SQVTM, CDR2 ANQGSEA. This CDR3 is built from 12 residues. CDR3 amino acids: CSVRTDQETQYF. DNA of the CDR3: TGCAGCGTTCGGACAGACCAAGAGACCCAGTACTTC.

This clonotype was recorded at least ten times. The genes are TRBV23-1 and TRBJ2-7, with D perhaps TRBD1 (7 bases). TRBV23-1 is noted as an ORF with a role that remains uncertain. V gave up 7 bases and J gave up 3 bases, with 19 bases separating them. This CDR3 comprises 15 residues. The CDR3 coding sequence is TGCGCCAGCATCTGGAGGGGGACAGTCTACTACGAGCAGTACTTC. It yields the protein CASIWRGTVYYEQYF.

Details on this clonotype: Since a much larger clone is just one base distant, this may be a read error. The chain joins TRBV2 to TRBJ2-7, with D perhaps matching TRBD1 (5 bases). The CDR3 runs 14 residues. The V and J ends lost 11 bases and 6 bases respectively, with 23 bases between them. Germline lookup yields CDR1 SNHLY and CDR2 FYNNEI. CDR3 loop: CAGKGPHDSGEQYF. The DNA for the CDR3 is TGTGCCGGCAAGGGGCCCCACGATTCTGGCGAGCAGTACTTC.

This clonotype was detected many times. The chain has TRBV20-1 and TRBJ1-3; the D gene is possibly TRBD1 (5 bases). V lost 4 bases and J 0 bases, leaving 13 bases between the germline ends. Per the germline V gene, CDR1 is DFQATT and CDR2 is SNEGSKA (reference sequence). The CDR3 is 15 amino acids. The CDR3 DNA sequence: TGCAGTGCTAAGGGGCAGGGTAACTCTGGAAACACCATATATTTT. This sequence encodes CSAKGQGNSGNTIYF.

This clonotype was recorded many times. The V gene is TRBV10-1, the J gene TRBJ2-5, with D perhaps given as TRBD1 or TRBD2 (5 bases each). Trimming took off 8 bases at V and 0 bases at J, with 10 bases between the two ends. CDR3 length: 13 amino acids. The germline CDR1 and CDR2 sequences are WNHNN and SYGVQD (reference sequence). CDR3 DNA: TGCGCCAGCTCCGGGACGGACCAAGAGACCCAGTACTTC. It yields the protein CASSGTDQETQYF.

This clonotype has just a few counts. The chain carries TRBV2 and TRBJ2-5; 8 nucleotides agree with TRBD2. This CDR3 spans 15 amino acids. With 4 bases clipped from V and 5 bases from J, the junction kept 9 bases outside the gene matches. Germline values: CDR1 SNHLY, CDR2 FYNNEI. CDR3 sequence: CASSASAGGDETQYF. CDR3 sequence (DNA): TGTGCCAGCAGTGCGTCTGCGGGGGGTGATGAGACCCAGTACTTC.

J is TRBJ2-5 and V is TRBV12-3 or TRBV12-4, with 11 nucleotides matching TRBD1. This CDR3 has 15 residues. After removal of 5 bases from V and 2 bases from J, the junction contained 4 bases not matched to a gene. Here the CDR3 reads CASSLGTGGQETQYF. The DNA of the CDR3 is TGTGCCAGCAGTCTCGGGACAGGGGGGCAAGAGACCCAGTACTTC.